This TCR beta chain appears in the sequencing data of a study of blood T cells in healthy people across ages. General study results and limits: Age brought a roughly linear fall in TCR beta diversity measured per million T cells. PBMCs that were unsorted prevented a conclusive naive versus antigen-experienced comparison.

The J segment lost 7 bases and the V segment lost 6 bases, leaving 6 bases of the junction unmatched. CDR3 size: 14 residues. Regarding this clonotype: Its target is not known.

For the second PCR, which ran for about 6 to 11 cycles, a sample-barcoded 5' primer and a J-beta primer mix were used. TCRdb independently ran MiXCR on the 5' RACE reads; one entry per CDR3 protein. In the table there are 600,000 or so distinct CDR3 sequences, around 48% of which are singletons. Those donating, healthy Caucasian individuals from Russia, were aged roughly 6 to 90. Every sample had a minimum of 6.5 million PBMCs isolated. The sample consisted of blood. The V gene is TRBV12-3 or TRBV12-4, the J gene TRBJ2-2, with 9 bases that match TRBD2. The receptor was derived from a man older than 75 in good health. This CDR3 is CASSRVSGGGELFF. CDR3 in DNA: TGTGCCAGCAGCAGGGTTAGCGGGGGCGGGGAGCTGTTTTTT.